Listed here is a single T cell receptor (beta chain). In its sample, this clonotype was seen many times. Its target antigen remains unknown. No per-base quality is available; no much larger clone lies one base away. TCR beta CDR3 regions were amplified from RNA transcripts. For the first round of RT-PCR on the TCR CDR3, the HTBI primer set was used together with the Qiagen OneStep RT-PCR kit. Libraries were constructed in a second round of multiplex PCR, after which size selection and purification were carried out. Sequencing of the libraries was done on an Illumina HiSeq2000 using paired-end 100 bp reads. As for how the authors treated the data: SOAPnuke was used to process the raw data, with reads discarded if the reads contained adapters or uncalled bases, had a mean Phred below 15, or lacked an exact constant-primer or identifier match. COPE v1.2.5 was used to merge the high-quality paired reads, and each unique nucleotide sequence was defined as a clonotype. MiTCR v1.1 was used to align clonotypes to the IMGT TRBV, TRBD and TRBJ reference segments. The analysis included only V-J combinations with a frequency above 0.0001, which together covered more than 99% of the repertoires. The TCS score was defined as the ratio of F50 (clonal expansion) to E x V (chaos), calculated using BLOSUM62-based TCRdist between CDR3 peptides within each V-J. Welch's t-statistics and random forest reduced several hundred V-J features to 13, which were used in a naive Bayes classifier (R e1071). TCRdb passed the public sequencing reads through fastp at Q25 and MiXCR, retaining productive beta sequences. Duplicate CDR3 protein sequences are folded into a single record with the most common DNA and genes. The V and J calls here are based on TCRdb, not the publication. The sample yields 600,000 or so distinct CDR3 sequences; around 46% were counted once. Roughly 8.2% of the sample comes from the top ten.

Stable Graves' hyperthyroidism was defined as no progression to ophthalmopathy during 18 months of follow-up. Hyperthyroidism patients were newly diagnosed, with disease duration under 2 months, and aged 18 to 65 years. Exclusion was applied to patients with uncontrolled infections, other autoimmune diseases, pregnancy or lactation. Diagnoses were established on the basis of clinical symptoms, serum thyroxine and TRAb, thyroid ultrasound, and orbital computed tomography. Total RNA was extracted with Trizol reagent, and quality was checked on an Agilent 2100 Bioanalyzer. CDR3 length: 15 amino acids, cysteine to phenylalanine. The kept DNA is CDR3 alone, 45 bases in frame from the first base. A distance of 21 bases separates the germline ends of V and J, which lose 6 bases and 6 bases respectively. From a lookup of the germline V gene, CDR1 and CDR2 are SNHLY and FYNNEI. This record comes from a study of T cells in Graves' hyperthyroidism and ophthalmopathy (dated 2019 in TCRdb). Some background on the complete study: To identify distinguishing TCR V-J signatures, a discovery cohort of 95 to 100 patients was used, comprising 40 to 45 with Graves' ophthalmopathy and 57 with stable Graves' hyperthyroidism. Once sampling was done, hyperthyroidism patients were given methimazole at a starting dose of 30 mg daily, whereas ophthalmopathy patients were given high-dose intravenous methylprednisolone. In several Graves' hyperthyroidism patients, the study also compared T-cell repertoires from thyroid tissue with T-cell repertoires from blood. The paper describes TCR Vbeta CDR3 sequencing of some 130 peripheral blood samples, made up of approximately 40 ophthalmopathy patients, 70 to 75 hyperthyroidism patients and roughly 17 progressor patients. The approximately 100 discovery patients were divided at random into training and test sets in a 7:3 ratio. Prospective prediction of ophthalmopathy was tested in an independent validation cohort consisting of fewer than 20 hyperthyroidism patients and more than 15 patients who later progressed to ophthalmopathy.

On the study overall, not on this receptor specifically: No statistical method was used to fix the sample size in advance, and group allocation was not hidden from the investigators. Most expanded thyroid clonotypes (frequency above 0.001) were also found in blood, which suggests that blood repertoires may mirror thyroid immune responses. In validation, progression to ophthalmopathy was predicted by the model with around 70% sensitivity and nearly 75% specificity, a median of around 5.9 months before onset. In cross-validation, a model built on a 13 V-J signature told ophthalmopathy apart from stable hyperthyroidism with under 90% sensitivity and 81% to 82% specificity, and in testing the same model reached 80%/75%.

The sequence joins TRBV2 to TRBJ2-7; a weak D assignment points to TRBD1 (5 bases agree). The sequencing sample was made of peripheral blood or thyroid tissue (not recorded which). This receptor was obtained from a woman aged 18-29 years with Graves' hyperthyroidism. Donor details come from another sample of the same person, matched by shared clones. The CDR3 region reads CASRWTATEVGEQYF. Read as DNA, the sequence is TGTGCCAGCAGGTGGACCGCGACAGAGGTGGGCGAGCAGTACTTC.